This T cell receptor (beta chain) derives from a study of post-analysis software for immune sequencing data. Broader study findings: Patients with multiple sclerosis recorded significantly lower normalized Chao1 diversity than controls, the study found. The study found TRBV5-6, TRBV5-1 and TRBV20-1 among five or six TRBV segments more frequent in patients than controls.

This clonotype has more than one count but fewer than ten. Its antigen is not identified. Libraries were made from TCR beta cDNA, and they carried unique molecular identifiers. Via MiXCR, TCRdb re-called the PCR reads, giving one row per CDR3 protein. The sample has around 440,000 distinct CDR3 sequences; roughly 45% are singletons. Looked up from germline, CDR1 is SQVTM and CDR2 is ANQGSEA. The V and J ends lost 8 bases and 2 bases respectively, with 16 bases between them. The CDR3 is 14 amino acids. This receptor was taken from a girl aged 5-17 years with multiple sclerosis. This chain connects TRBV29-1 to TRBJ2-1; D gene uncertain. Sequencing was carried out using blood. CDR3 nucleotide sequence: TGCAGCTGGACCCTTGGCCTCACCTACAATGAGCAGTTCTTC. It specifies CSWTLGLTYNEQFF.